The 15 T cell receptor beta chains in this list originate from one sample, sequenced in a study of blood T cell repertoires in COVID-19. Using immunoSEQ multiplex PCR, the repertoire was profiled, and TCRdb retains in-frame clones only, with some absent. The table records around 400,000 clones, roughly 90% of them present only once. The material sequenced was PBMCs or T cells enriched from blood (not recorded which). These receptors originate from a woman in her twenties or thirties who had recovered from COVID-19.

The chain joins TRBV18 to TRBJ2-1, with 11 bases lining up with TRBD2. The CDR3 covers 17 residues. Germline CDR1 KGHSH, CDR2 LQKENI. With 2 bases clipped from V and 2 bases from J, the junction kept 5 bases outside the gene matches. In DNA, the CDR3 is TGTGCCAGCTCACCAACCTTAGCGGGAGGGACCTACAATGAGCAGTTCTTC. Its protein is CASSPTLAGGTYNEQFF.

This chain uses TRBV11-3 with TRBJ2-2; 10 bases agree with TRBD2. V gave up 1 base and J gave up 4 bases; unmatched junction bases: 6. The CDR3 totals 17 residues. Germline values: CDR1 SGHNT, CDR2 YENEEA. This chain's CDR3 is CASSLAHSGRLTGELFF. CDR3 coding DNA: TGTGCCAGCAGCTTAGCACATAGCGGGAGGCTCACCGGGGAGCTGTTTTTT.

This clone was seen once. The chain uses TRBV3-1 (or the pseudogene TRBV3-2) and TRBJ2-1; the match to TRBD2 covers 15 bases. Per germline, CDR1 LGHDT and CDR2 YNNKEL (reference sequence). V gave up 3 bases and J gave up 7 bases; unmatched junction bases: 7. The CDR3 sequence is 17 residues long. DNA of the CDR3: TGTGCCAGCAGCCAGGGACTAGCGGGAGGCACAGCGAATGAGCAGTTCTTC. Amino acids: CASSQGLAGGTANEQFF.

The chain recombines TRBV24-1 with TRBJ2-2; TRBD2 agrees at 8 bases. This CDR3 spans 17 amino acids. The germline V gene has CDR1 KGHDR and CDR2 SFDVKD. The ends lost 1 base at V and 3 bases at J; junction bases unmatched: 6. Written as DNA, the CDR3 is TGTGCCACCAGTGATTTTAGGGGACTAGTTGACACCGGGGAGCTGTTTTTT. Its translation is CATSDFRGLVDTGELFF.

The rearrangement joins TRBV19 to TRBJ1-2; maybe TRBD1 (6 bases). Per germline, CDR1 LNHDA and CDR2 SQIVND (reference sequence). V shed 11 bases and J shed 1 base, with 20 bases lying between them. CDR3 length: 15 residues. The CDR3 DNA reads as TGTGCCGTCGGCGACGGGACACGAATTAACTATGGCTACACCTTC. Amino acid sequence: CAVGDGTRINYGYTF. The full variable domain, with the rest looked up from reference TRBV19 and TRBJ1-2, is DGGITQSPKYLFRKEGQNVTLSCEQNLNHDAMYWYRQDPGQGLRLIYYSQIVNDFQKGDIAEGYSVSREKKESFPLTVTSAQKNPTAFYLCAVGDGTRINYGYTFGSGTRLTVV.

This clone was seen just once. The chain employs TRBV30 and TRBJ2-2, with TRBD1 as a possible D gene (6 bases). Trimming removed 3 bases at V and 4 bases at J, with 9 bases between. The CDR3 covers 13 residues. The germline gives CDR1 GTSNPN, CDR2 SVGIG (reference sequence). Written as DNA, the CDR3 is TGTGCCTGGAGAGGACAGTCCACCGGGGAGCTGTTTTTT. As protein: CAWRGQSTGELFF.

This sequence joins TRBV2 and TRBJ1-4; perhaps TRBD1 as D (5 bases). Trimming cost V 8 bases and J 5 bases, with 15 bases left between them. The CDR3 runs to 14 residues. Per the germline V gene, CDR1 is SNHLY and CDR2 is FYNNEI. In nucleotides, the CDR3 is TGTGCCAGCCAGGGACTCCCAGGGAATGAAAAACTGTTTTTT. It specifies CASQGLPGNEKLFF. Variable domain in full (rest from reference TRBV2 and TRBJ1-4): EPEVTQTPSHQVTQMGQEVILRCVPISNHLYFYWYRQILGQKVEFLVSFYNNEISEKSEIFDDQFSVERPDGSNFTLKIRSTKLEDSAMYFCASQGLPGNEKLFFGSGTQLSVL.

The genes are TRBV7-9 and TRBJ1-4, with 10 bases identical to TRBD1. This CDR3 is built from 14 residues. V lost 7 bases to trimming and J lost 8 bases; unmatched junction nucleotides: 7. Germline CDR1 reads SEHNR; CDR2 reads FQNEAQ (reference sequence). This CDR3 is CASTLGQGEEKLFF. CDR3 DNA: TGTGCCAGCACCCTCGGACAGGGGGAGGAAAAACTGTTTTTT. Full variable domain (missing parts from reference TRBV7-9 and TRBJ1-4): DTGVSQNPRHKITKRGQNVTFRCDPISEHNRLYWYRQTLGQGPEFLTYFQNEAQLEKSRLLSDRFSAERPKGSFSTLEIQRTEQGDSAMYLCASTLGQGEEKLFFGSGTQLSVL.

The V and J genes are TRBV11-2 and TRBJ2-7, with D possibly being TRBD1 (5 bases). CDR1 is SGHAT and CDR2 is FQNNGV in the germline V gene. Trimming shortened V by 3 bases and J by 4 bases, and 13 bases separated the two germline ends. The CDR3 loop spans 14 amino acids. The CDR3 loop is CASSFDPGMYEQYF. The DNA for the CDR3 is TGTGCCAGCAGCTTCGACCCAGGGATGTACGAGCAGTACTTC.

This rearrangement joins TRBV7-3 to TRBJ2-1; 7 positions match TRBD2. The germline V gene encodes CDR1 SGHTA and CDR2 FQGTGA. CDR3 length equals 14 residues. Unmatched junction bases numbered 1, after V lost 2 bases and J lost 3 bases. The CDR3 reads CASSLRGGYNEQFF. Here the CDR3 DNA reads TGTGCCAGCAGCTTACGCGGGGGCTACAATGAGCAGTTCTTC.

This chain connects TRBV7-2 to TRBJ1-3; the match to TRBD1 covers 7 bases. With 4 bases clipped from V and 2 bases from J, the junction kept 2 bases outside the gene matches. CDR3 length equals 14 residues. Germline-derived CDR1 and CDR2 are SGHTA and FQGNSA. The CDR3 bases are TGTGCCAGCAGCTCAGGGGGAACTGGAAACACCATATATTTT. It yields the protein CASSSGGTGNTIYF. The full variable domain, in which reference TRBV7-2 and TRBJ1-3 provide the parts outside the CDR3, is GAGVSQSPSNKVTEKGKDVELRCDPISGHTALYWYRQSLGQGLEFLIYFQGNSAPDKSGLPSDRFSAERTGGSVSTLTIQRTQQEDSAVYLCASSSGGTGNTIYFGEGSWLTVV.

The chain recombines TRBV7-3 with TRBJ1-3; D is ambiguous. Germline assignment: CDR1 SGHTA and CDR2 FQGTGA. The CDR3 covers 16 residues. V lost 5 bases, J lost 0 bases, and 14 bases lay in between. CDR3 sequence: CASSQMAGHSGNTIYF. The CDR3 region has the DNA TGTGCCAGCAGCCAAATGGCAGGCCACTCTGGAAACACCATATATTTT.

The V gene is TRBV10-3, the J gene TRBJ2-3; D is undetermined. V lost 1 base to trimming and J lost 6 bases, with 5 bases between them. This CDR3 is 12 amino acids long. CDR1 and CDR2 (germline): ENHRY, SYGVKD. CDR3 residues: CAISEFADTQYF. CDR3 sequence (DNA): TGTGCCATCAGTGAGTTCGCGGATACGCAGTATTTT.

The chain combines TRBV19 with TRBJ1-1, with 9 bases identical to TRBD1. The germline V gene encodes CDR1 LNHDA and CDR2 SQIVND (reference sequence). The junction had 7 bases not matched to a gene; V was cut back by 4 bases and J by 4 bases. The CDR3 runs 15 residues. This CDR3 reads CASSKTGGAGTEAFF. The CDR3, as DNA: TGTGCCAGTAGTAAAACAGGGGGCGCGGGCACTGAAGCTTTCTTT.

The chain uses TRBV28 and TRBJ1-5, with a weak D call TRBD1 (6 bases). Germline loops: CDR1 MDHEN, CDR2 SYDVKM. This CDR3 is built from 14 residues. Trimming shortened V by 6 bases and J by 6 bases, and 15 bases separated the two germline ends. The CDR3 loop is CASSPAGASQPQHF. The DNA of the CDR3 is TGTGCCAGCAGCCCGGCGGGGGCAAGTCAGCCCCAGCATTTT.